This is a list of T cell receptor beta chains from one sample in a study of blood T cell repertoires in COVID-19. The method was immunoSEQ multiplex PCR; TCRdb's version includes in-frame clones alone and lacks a portion of them. The sample includes about 210,000 clones, around 86% of them seen just once. Input material: PBMCs or T cells enriched from blood (not recorded which). These receptors originate from a woman aged 50 to 65 with acute COVID-19. CDR3s include the opening cysteine and the closing phenylalanine or tryptophan. A D gene is named only where the DNA matches it firmly.

d_call: TRBD2
v_call: TRBV4-1
cdr3_aa: CASSPGLATQETQYF

d_call: NA
v_call: TRBV28
cdr3_aa: CASSLWGVYGYTF

d_call: NA
v_call: TRBV18
cdr3_aa: CASSPPSREKLFF

d_call: TRBD1
v_call: TRBV5-6
cdr3_aa: CASRWLGTVEGTIYF

d_call: NA
v_call: TRBV28
cdr3_aa: CASNPGGWVYEQYF

d_call: NA
v_call: TRBV5-1
cdr3_aa: CASSLDASGYGYTF

d_call: TRBD1
v_call: TRBV28
cdr3_aa: CASTDSTGVEEQYF

d_call: NA
v_call: TRBV7-8
cdr3_aa: CASSLAGFPNEKLFF

d_call: TRBD1
v_call: TRBV6-6
cdr3_aa: CASSYRGQDGYTF

d_call: TRBD1
v_call: TRBV28
cdr3_aa: CASSLPGTGTGEKLFF

d_call: TRBD2
v_call: TRBV19
cdr3_aa: CASSMGLAGVEQYF

d_call: TRBD1
v_call: TRBV18
cdr3_aa: CASSPLSGTGVYEQYF

d_call: NA
v_call: TRBV5-5
cdr3_aa: CASSLQGHSSYEQYF

d_call: NA
v_call: TRBV5-1
cdr3_aa: CASSRTSQSYEQYF

d_call: NA
v_call: TRBV25-1
cdr3_aa: CASTTGINYGYTF

d_call: NA
v_call: TRBV7-2
cdr3_aa: CASSGATGLNTEAFF

d_call: NA
v_call: TRBV21-1
cdr3_aa: CASNDDRVRDYEQYF

d_call: NA
v_call: TRBV21-1
cdr3_aa: CASSNPGDRGSNQPQHF

d_call: TRBD2
v_call: TRBV18
cdr3_aa: CASSPRLAGFVLPAAVDYEQYF

d_call: NA
v_call: TRBV11-2
cdr3_aa: CASSGSGSDTQYF

d_call: TRBD2
v_call: TRBV7-2
cdr3_aa: CASSSGLGTDTQYF

d_call: TRBD2
v_call: TRBV2
cdr3_aa: CASSEAVLRRTSGGPSSYEQYF

d_call: NA
v_call: TRBV28
cdr3_aa: CASSPAGGFGEKLFF

d_call: NA
v_call: TRBV28
cdr3_aa: CASSLSQGKLFF

d_call: TRBD2
v_call: TRBV27
cdr3_aa: CASSETGLAVQETQYF

d_call: NA
v_call: TRBV12-5
cdr3_aa: CASGLVRGAGYDEQYF

d_call: NA
v_call: TRBV4-2
cdr3_aa: CASSSREVANEKLFF

d_call: TRBD2
v_call: TRBV7-2
cdr3_aa: CASSLMASGRGPYEQYF

d_call: TRBD1
v_call: TRBV7-9
cdr3_aa: CASSSGQGGNTIYF

d_call: TRBD2
v_call: TRBV5-4
cdr3_aa: CASKEGLAGGGNEQFF

d_call: TRBD2
v_call: TRBV19
cdr3_aa: CASSYPRGTSGQDEQFF

d_call: NA
v_call: TRBV12-3/TRBV12-4
cdr3_aa: CASRLGAKNIQYF

d_call: TRBD1
v_call: TRBV6-5
cdr3_aa: CASSYGTGDSTGELFF

d_call: NA
v_call: TRBV3-1/TRBV3-2
cdr3_aa: CASSPSPGSSYEQYF

d_call: TRBD1
v_call: TRBV4-3
cdr3_aa: CASSPWTGEGEKLFF

d_call: NA
v_call: TRBV2
cdr3_aa: CASSGQGGRATQYF

d_call: NA
v_call: TRBV21-1
cdr3_aa: CASSVPDFFPSYEQYF

d_call: NA
v_call: TRBV28
cdr3_aa: CASSLFGAGENEKLFF

d_call: TRBD2
v_call: TRBV27
cdr3_aa: CASSLKASGRLMGDTQYF

d_call: NA
v_call: TRBV5-1
cdr3_aa: CASSLGALDYNEQYF

d_call: NA
v_call: TRBV30
cdr3_aa: CAWNYGRDGDTQYF

d_call: TRBD2
v_call: TRBV3-1/TRBV3-2
cdr3_aa: CPSRHNPTAGGAYEQYF